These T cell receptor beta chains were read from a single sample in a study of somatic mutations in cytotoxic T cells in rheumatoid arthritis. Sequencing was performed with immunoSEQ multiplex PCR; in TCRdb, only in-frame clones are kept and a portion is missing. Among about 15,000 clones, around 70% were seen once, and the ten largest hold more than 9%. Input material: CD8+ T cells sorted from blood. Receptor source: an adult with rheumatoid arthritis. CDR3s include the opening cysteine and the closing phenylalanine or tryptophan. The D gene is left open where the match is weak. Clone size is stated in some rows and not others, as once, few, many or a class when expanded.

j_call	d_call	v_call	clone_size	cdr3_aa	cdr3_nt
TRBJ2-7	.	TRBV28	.	CASSLTPRGHEQYF	TGTGCCAGCAGTTTAACCCCACGGGGCCACGAGCAGTACTTC
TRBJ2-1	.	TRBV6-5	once	CASSYSIGGMSEQFF	TGTGCCAGCAGTTACTCAATTGGGGGTATGAGTGAGCAGTTCTTC
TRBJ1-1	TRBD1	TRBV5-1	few	CASSPEGGWENTEAFF	TGCGCCAGCAGTCCTGAAGGGGGCTGGGAGAACACTGAAGCTTTCTTT
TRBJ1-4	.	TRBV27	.	CASSLVFSAENEKLFF	TGTGCCAGCAGTTTAGTTTTCTCGGCAGAGAACGAAAAACTGTTTTTT
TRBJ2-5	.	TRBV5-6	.	CASSLDWKGETQYF	TGTGCCAGCAGCTTGGATTGGAAAGGGGAGACCCAGTACTTC
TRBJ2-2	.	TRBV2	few	CASIKKGKGNTGELFF	TGTGCCAGCATCAAAAAAGGGAAGGGGAACACCGGGGAGCTGTTTTTT
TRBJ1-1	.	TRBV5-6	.	CASSWRDGNTEAFF	TGTGCCAGCAGCTGGAGGGACGGGAACACTGAAGCTTTCTTT
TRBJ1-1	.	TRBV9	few	CASSAGGSEAFF	TGTGCCAGCAGCGCAGGAGGATCTGAAGCTTTCTTT
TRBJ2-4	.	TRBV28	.	CASSLMVRQNIQYF	TGTGCCAGCAGTTTAATGGTTAGACAAAACATTCAGTACTTC
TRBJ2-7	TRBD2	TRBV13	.	CASSLLAGSYEQYF	TGTGCCAGCAGCTTACTAGCGGGGAGCTACGAGCAGTACTTC
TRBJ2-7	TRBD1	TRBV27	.	CASSSGQGYEQYF	TGTGCCAGCAGTTCGGGACAGGGCTACGAGCAGTACTTC
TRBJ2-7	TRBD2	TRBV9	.	CASSVDSSGGYEQYF	TGTGCCAGCAGCGTAGACTCTAGCGGGGGCTACGAGCAGTACTTC
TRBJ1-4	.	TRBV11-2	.	CASSLDAIATNEKLFF	TGTGCCAGCAGCTTAGACGCCATAGCAACTAATGAAAAACTGTTTTTT
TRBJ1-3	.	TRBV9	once	CASSVPGNTIYF	TGTGCCAGCAGCGTTCCAGGAAACACCATATATTTT
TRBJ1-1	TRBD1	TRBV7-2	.	CASSLRLGTVLLETEAFF	TGTGCCAGCAGCTTACGCTTAGGGACAGTCCTTTTGGAGACTGAAGCTTTCTTT
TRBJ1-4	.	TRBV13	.	CASSLGTGEKLFF	TGTGCCAGCAGCTTGGGGACGGGTGAAAAACTGTTTTTT
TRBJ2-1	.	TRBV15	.	CATSRAWGRGHEQFF	TGTGCCACCAGCAGAGCCTGGGGGCGGGGGCATGAGCAGTTCTTC
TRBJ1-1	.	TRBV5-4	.	CASSYLDRGTEAFF	TGTGCCAGCAGCTACCTAGACCGGGGCACTGAAGCTTTCTTT
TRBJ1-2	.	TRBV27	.	CASSPTRYRGLNYGYTF	TGTGCCAGCAGTCCTACCAGGTATAGGGGACTTAACTATGGCTACACCTTC
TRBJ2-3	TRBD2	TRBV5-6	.	CASSFGGEGDTQYF	TGTGCCAGCAGCTTCGGGGGGGAGGGAGATACGCAGTATTTT
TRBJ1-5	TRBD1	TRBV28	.	CASSSQGRSNQPQHF	TGTGCCAGCAGTTCACAGGGGAGAAGCAATCAGCCCCAGCATTTT
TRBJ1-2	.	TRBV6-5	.	CASSYDEGSYGYTF	TGTGCCAGCAGTTACGACGAAGGTTCCTATGGCTACACCTTC
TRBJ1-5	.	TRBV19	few	CASRVGGDAIQPQHF	TGTGCCAGTAGGGTCGGGGGCGACGCAATTCAGCCCCAGCATTTT
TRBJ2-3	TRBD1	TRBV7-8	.	CASSLVGTDTDTQYF	TGTGCCAGCAGCTTAGTTGGGACAGACACAGATACGCAGTATTTT
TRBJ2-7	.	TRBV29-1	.	CSVRAGTSYEQYF	TGCAGCGTTCGAGCAGGGACTTCCTACGAGCAGTACTTC
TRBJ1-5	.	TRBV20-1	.	CSAGDPQPQHF	TGCAGTGCTGGGGATCCACAGCCCCAGCATTTT